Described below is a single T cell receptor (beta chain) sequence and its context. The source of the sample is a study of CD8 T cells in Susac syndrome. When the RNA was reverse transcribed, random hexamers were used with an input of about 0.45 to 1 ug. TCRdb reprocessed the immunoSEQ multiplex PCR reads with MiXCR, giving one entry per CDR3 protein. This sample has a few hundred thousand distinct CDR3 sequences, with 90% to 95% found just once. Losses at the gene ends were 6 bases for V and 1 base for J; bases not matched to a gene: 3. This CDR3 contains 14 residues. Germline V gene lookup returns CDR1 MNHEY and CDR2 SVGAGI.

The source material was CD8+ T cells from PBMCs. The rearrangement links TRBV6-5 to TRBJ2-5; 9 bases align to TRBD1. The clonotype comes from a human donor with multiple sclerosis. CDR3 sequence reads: CASSIQGAQETQYF. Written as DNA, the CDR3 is TGTGCCAGCAGCATACAGGGGGCCCAAGAGACCCAGTACTTC.